This is a list of T cell receptor beta chains from one sample in a study of T cells in Graves' hyperthyroidism and ophthalmopathy. Each CDR3 protein gets one entry after TCRdb re-called the multiplex PCR reads with MiXCR. The profile shows roughly 570,000 distinct CDR3 sequences, roughly 46% of them singletons. The sample was peripheral blood or thyroid tissue (not recorded which). Receptors originate from an adult woman with Graves' disease, either hyperthyroidism or ophthalmopathy (not recorded which). The CDR3 runs from the conserved cysteine through the conserved F or W. The order of the fields is V gene, J gene, D gene, clone size, CDR3 DNA, CDR3 protein. D genes are given only for firm matches. Not all rows give a size; the values are once, few, many and, for expanded clones, a class.

v_gene: TRBV12-3/TRBV12-4
j_gene: TRBJ1-1
d_gene: .
abundance: .
CDR3nt: TGTGCCAGCAGTCGAAAGGGGGTGACTGAAGCTTTCTTT
CDR3aa: CASSRKGVTEAFF

v_gene: TRBV27
j_gene: TRBJ2-7
d_gene: .
abundance: .
CDR3nt: TGTGCCAGCAGCGACCTAGGGGGCTCCTACGAGCAGTACTTC
CDR3aa: CASSDLGGSYEQYF

v_gene: TRBV7-7
j_gene: TRBJ2-5
d_gene: .
abundance: .
CDR3nt: TGTGCTAGCAGCTCGGAGGTCGGAGAGACCCAGTACTTC
CDR3aa: CASSSEVGETQYF

v_gene: TRBV15
j_gene: TRBJ1-1
d_gene: .
abundance: once
CDR3nt: TGTGCCACCAGCAGAGAAGGTTACACTGAAGCTTTCTTT
CDR3aa: CATSREGYTEAFF

v_gene: TRBV25-1
j_gene: TRBJ1-4
d_gene: .
abundance: .
CDR3nt: TGTGCCAGCAGTGATGGACTTAATGAAAAACTGTTTTTT
CDR3aa: CASSDGLNEKLFF

v_gene: TRBV18
j_gene: TRBJ1-5
d_gene: .
abundance: .
CDR3nt: TGTGCCAGCTCACCCCTGAGCAATCAGCCCCAGCATTTT
CDR3aa: CASSPLSNQPQHF

v_gene: TRBV19
j_gene: TRBJ2-5
d_gene: TRBD2
abundance: many
CDR3nt: TGTGCCAGTAGTTGGAAACTAGCGGGAGGCGAGACCCAGTACTTC
CDR3aa: CASSWKLAGGETQYF

v_gene: TRBV29-1
j_gene: TRBJ1-2
d_gene: TRBD1
abundance: .
CDR3nt: TGCAGCGTTCAGGGGGATTTGTTCACTAACTATGGCTACACCTTC
CDR3aa: CSVQGDLFTNYGYTF

v_gene: TRBV27
j_gene: TRBJ1-5
d_gene: TRBD1
abundance: .
CDR3nt: TGTGCCAGCAGTTTACGGACAGGGTCCAATCAGCCCCAGCATTTT
CDR3aa: CASSLRTGSNQPQHF

v_gene: TRBV24-1
j_gene: TRBJ2-1
d_gene: TRBD1
abundance: .
CDR3nt: TGTGCCACCAGTGATCAGGGGGCTCATAAGCAGTTCTTC
CDR3aa: CATSDQGAHKQFF

v_gene: TRBV2
j_gene: TRBJ1-5
d_gene: .
abundance: .
CDR3nt: TGTGCCACCCGCGACCGGGGGTACGAGCAGCCCCAGCATTTT
CDR3aa: CATRDRGYEQPQHF

v_gene: TRBV7-8
j_gene: TRBJ2-7
d_gene: .
abundance: many
CDR3nt: TGTGCCAGCAGCTCCCCGACACGTAAGGACGAGCAGTACTTC
CDR3aa: CASSSPTRKDEQYF

v_gene: TRBV29-1
j_gene: TRBJ1-5
d_gene: .
abundance: .
CDR3nt: TGCAGCGTTGAATCCGGACCGAGTCAGCCCCAGCATTTT
CDR3aa: CSVESGPSQPQHF

v_gene: TRBV4-2
j_gene: TRBJ2-6
d_gene: TRBD1
abundance: .
CDR3nt: TGTGCCAGCAGCCAAGATGAGGGGGACAGTGGGGCCAACGTCCTGACTTTC
CDR3aa: CASSQDEGDSGANVLTF

v_gene: TRBV7-9
j_gene: TRBJ2-7
d_gene: TRBD2
abundance: .
CDR3nt: TGTGCCAGCAGCCCCACTCGGGGGGGTTCCTACGAGCAGTACTTC
CDR3aa: CASSPTRGGSYEQYF

v_gene: TRBV11-2
j_gene: TRBJ1-3
d_gene: .
abundance: .
CDR3nt: TGTGCCAGCAGCTTAAGTGGCGGCCGTGTCTCTGGAAACACCATATATTTT
CDR3aa: CASSLSGGRVSGNTIYF

v_gene: TRBV29-1
j_gene: TRBJ2-7
d_gene: .
abundance: .
CDR3nt: .
CDR3aa: CSFGEGTVYEQYF

v_gene: TRBV11-2
j_gene: TRBJ2-7
d_gene: TRBD2
abundance: .
CDR3nt: TGTGCCAGCAGCGGGAAGGGACTAGCGGGAGGGCCGAGGGAGCAGTACTTC
CDR3aa: CASSGKGLAGGPREQYF

v_gene: TRBV6-6
j_gene: TRBJ1-5
d_gene: .
abundance: .
CDR3nt: TGTGCCAGCAGTTATACAGGACACCATAATCAGCCCCAGCATTTT
CDR3aa: CASSYTGHHNQPQHF

v_gene: TRBV12-3/TRBV12-4
j_gene: TRBJ2-7
d_gene: .
abundance: many
CDR3nt: TGTGCCAGCAGCCGGGGGACAACCGGCTACGAGCAGTACTTC
CDR3aa: CASSRGTTGYEQYF

v_gene: TRBV7-2
j_gene: TRBJ1-5
d_gene: .
abundance: .
CDR3nt: TGTGCCAGCAGCTTCCGAATCCAGGAGCCCCAGCATTTT
CDR3aa: CASSFRIQEPQHF

v_gene: TRBV7-9
j_gene: TRBJ1-3
d_gene: .
abundance: .
CDR3nt: TGTGCCAGCAGCTTAAGCTCTGGGGACTATGGCTACACCATATATTTT
CDR3aa: CASSLSSGDYGYTIYF

v_gene: TRBV7-8
j_gene: TRBJ1-5
d_gene: TRBD1
abundance: .
CDR3nt: TGTGCCAGCAGCCCACCGACAGGGCTTCAGCCCCAGCATTTT
CDR3aa: CASSPPTGLQPQHF

v_gene: TRBV6-4
j_gene: TRBJ1-1
d_gene: TRBD1
abundance: .
CDR3nt: TGTGCCAGCAAACCGGGACAGGAAAACACTGAAGCTTTCTTT
CDR3aa: CASKPGQENTEAFF

v_gene: TRBV3-1
j_gene: TRBJ1-2
d_gene: TRBD1
abundance: many
CDR3nt: TGTGCCAGCAGTCCTACAGGGGGTGGCTATGGCTACACCTTC
CDR3aa: CASSPTGGGYGYTF

v_gene: TRBV15
j_gene: TRBJ1-1
d_gene: .
abundance: .
CDR3nt: TGTGCCACCAGCAGGGAAGACAGTCCGATTGGCGCTTTCTTT
CDR3aa: CATSREDSPIGAFF